These 11 T cell receptor beta chains were all obtained from the same sample, sequenced in a study of T-cell memory formation after mild COVID-19 (dated by TCRdb to 2020 to 2022). Library preparation was by 5' RACE. The data were produced on an Illumina NovaSeq 6000. Using fastp trimming at Q25 and MiXCR clonotype assembly, TCRdb reanalyzed the public sequencing data and kept in-frame beta chains. For every CDR3 protein sequence, its rows merge into one entry that carries the most common genes and DNA. Recorded for this sample are some 410,000 distinct CDR3 sequences; more than 20% of them occurred a single time. The biggest ten clones account for roughly 13% of the sample. The sample consisted of PBMCs or a T cell subset sorted from them (not recorded which). The receptor set was obtained from an adult woman who had mild COVID-19 (a few samples of this study predate the infection). The sample titles of this study are shuffled in the database, so cell type and time point are left out; the donor was told from shared clones.

J is TRBJ2-1 and V is TRBV6-2 or TRBV6-3; 7 bases align to TRBD2. V lost 8 bases and J lost 2; bases outside the gene matches: 12. The germline CDR1 and CDR2 sequences are MNHEY and SVGEGT. This CDR3 has 16 residues. The CDR3 DNA is TGTGCCAGCGGATCCCAGCGGGGTCAGACCTACAATGAGCAGTTCTTC. As protein: CASGSQRGQTYNEQFF.

In the case of this clonotype: One end of the junction is discordant with germline, which a read error may explain. The CDR3 is CASSPTVSNTGELYF. CDR3 coding DNA: TGCGCCAGCAGCCCCACAGTATCGAACACCGGGGAGCTGTATTTT. V and J are TRBV5-1 and TRBJ2-2, with a tentative D call TRBD2 (5 bases). Germline V lookup: CDR1 SGHRS, CDR2 YFSETQ. The CDR3 is 15 residues long.

The chain has TRBV5-1 and TRBJ1-1, with D possibly being TRBD1 (6 bases). CDR1 is SGHRS, CDR2 YFSETQ, per germline. Trimming took off 5 bases at V and 8 bases at J, with 13 bases between the two ends. CDR3 length: 12 amino acids. The CDR3 loop is CASRHRDMEAFF. CDR3 coding DNA: TGCGCCAGCAGACACCGGGACATGGAAGCTTTCTTT. Full variable domain (remainder filled in from reference TRBV5-1 and TRBJ1-1): KAGVTQTPRYLIKTRGQQVTLSCSPISGHRSVSWYQQTPGQGLQFLFEYFSETQRNKGNFPGRFSGRQFSNSRSEMNVSTLELGDSALYLCASRHRDMEAFFGQGTRLTVV.

There are a few counts of this clonotype. The rearrangement links TRBV5-1 to TRBJ2-3; 7 nucleotides match TRBD2. Trimming took 4 bases from V and 0 from J; bases not matched to a gene: 11. Germline CDR1 SGHRS, CDR2 YFSETQ. The CDR3 is 17 residues long. CDR3 sequence (DNA): TGCGCCAGCAGCGCCGAATTCCTAGCGGCTAGCACAGATACGCAGTATTTT. Its protein product is CASSAEFLAASTDTQYF.

The chain links TRBV14 to TRBJ2-7; 9 bases agree with TRBD1. Germline assignment: CDR1 SGHDN and CDR2 FVKESK. The V segment lost 5 bases and the J segment 4 bases; nucleotides outside the gene matches: 9. The CDR3 contains 15 residues. The CDR3 sequence: CASSDRDREDYEQYF. The DNA for the CDR3 is TGTGCCAGCAGCGACCGGGACAGGGAGGATTACGAGCAGTACTTC.

The chain combines TRBV29-1 with TRBJ1-2; a possible D gene is TRBD1 (6 bases). From germline, CDR1 is SQVTM and CDR2 ANQGSEA. V was shortened by 3 bases and J by 6 bases, with 11 bases between the two germline ends. CDR3 length equals 12 residues. The DNA of the CDR3 is TGCAGCGTTGACAGGGGACGAGATGGCTACACCTTC. This gives the protein CSVDRGRDGYTF.

The chain carries TRBV7-2 and TRBJ1-2; maybe TRBD1 (5 bases). V was trimmed by 2 bases and J by 5 bases, leaving 15 bases between them. CDR1 and CDR2 from the germline V gene are SGHTA and FQGNSA. This CDR3 comprises 15 residues. The CDR3 DNA is TGTGCCAGCAGCTTAATAACCGACAGCTTATATGGCTACACCTTC. This sequence encodes CASSLITDSLYGYTF.

This chain uses TRBV27 with TRBJ2-7, with D perhaps matching TRBD2 (6 bases). V shed 5 bases and J shed 3 bases, with 17 bases lying between them. Germline CDR1 is MNHEY and CDR2 is SMNVEV (reference sequence). The CDR3 consists of 15 residues. The CDR3 sequence is CASSPLALSLYEQYF. In nucleotides, the CDR3 is TGTGCCAGCAGTCCACTAGCCCTCTCACTCTACGAGCAGTACTTC.

This chain connects TRBV12-3 or TRBV12-4 to TRBJ1-2; 7 nucleotides match TRBD1. This CDR3 is built from 17 residues. J gave up 3 bases and V 2 bases, and 12 bases lay outside the gene matches. In nucleotides, the CDR3 is TGTGCCAGCAGTTTACCGCAGTGGACAGGCTCCGACTATGGCTACACCTTC. Translated: CASSLPQWTGSDYGYTF.

The V call is TRBV7-8, the J call TRBJ2-7; 11 positions match TRBD2. The CDR3 is made up of 17 amino acids. The V gene's germline CDR1 is SGHVS and CDR2 FQNEAQ. With 2 bases clipped from V and 2 bases from J, the junction kept 8 bases outside the gene matches. The CDR3 region has the DNA TGTGCCAGCAGCTTAAAACTAGCGGGAGCGGGGCCCTACGAGCAGTACTTC. Protein sequence: CASSLKLAGAGPYEQYF. The entire variable domain, with the rest obtained from reference TRBV7-8 and TRBJ2-7, is as follows: GAGVSQSPRYKVAKRGQDVALRCDPISGHVSLFWYQQALGQGPEFLTYFQNEAQLDKSGLPSDRFFAERPEGSVSTLKIQRTQQEDSAVYLCASSLKLAGAGPYEQYFGPGTRLTVT.

The rearrangement joins TRBV15 to TRBJ1-2; D possibly corresponds to TRBD1 (5 bases). Germline CDR1 reads LNHNV; CDR2 reads YYDKDF (reference sequence). This CDR3 has 15 residues. With 1 base removed from V and 4 bases from J, the gap between germline ends came to 13 bases. The CDR3 loop is CATSRGVQGTYGYTF. Written as DNA, the CDR3 is TGTGCCACCAGCAGAGGGGTACAAGGGACCTATGGCTACACCTTC.